The clone carrying this TCR beta chain appeared many times. As yet, its antigen is unknown. J lost 0 bases, V lost 7 bases, and 15 bases had no gene match. CDR3 length: 18 amino acids. Per germline, CDR1 ENHRY and CDR2 SYGVKD. TCRdb reprocessed the reads via MiXCR and lists one record per CDR3 protein. Of roughly 500,000 distinct CDR3 sequences listed, about 17% are singletons. These data come from a study of T cell repertoires in cytomegalovirus infection. Study as a whole: In public TCR beta signatures, there were indications of both CMV infection and matching HLA type. Findings of the study overall: Dominating the ex vivo response were HLA-C-restricted CMV-specific TCR beta clonotypes.

This receptor was taken from a human donor in good health (CMV status not recorded). Some clones in this sample may be carry-over from other donors' samples. The sample was CD8+ T cells from PBMCs. V and J are TRBV10-3 and TRBJ1-1; 9 bases are shared with TRBD1. The CDR3 region is CAINGAGTGNPLNTEAFF. The CDR3 DNA sequence: TGTGCCATCAACGGGGCCGGGACAGGGAATCCCCTGAACACTGAAGCTTTCTTT.